This record looks at one T cell receptor beta chain sequence and its context. The data belong to a study of blood T cell repertoires in COVID-19. Sequencing was performed with immunoSEQ multiplex PCR; in TCRdb, only in-frame clones are kept and a portion is missing. This table holds roughly 22,000 clones, around 86% found once. The sample was peripheral blood. The clonotype was recovered from a human donor in a cohort sampled during active COVID-19.

CDR3 nucleotides: TGTGCCAGTAGTATCGGACAGGGCGACGGCTACACCTTC. This sequence encodes CASSIGQGDGYTF. The chain uses TRBV19 and TRBJ1-2; 8 bases match TRBD1. The J segment lost 8 bases and the V segment lost 3 bases, leaving 5 bases of the junction unmatched. CDR1 and CDR2 (germline): LNHDA, SQIVND (reference sequence). The CDR3 has 13 amino acids.